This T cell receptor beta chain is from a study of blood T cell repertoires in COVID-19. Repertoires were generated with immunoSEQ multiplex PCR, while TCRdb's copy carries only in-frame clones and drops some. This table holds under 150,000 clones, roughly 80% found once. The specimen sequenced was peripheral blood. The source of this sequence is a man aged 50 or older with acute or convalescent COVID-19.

The CDR3 spells CASRGGPGITDTQYF. The CDR3 nucleotides are TGTGCCAGCAGGGGAGGGCCAGGGATCACAGATACGCAGTATTTT. V gene TRBV5-4 combines with J gene TRBJ2-3; TRBD2 matches at 7 bases. J lost 2 bases, V lost 5 bases, and 8 bases had no gene match. There are 15 residues in the CDR3. The germline gives CDR1 SGHNT, CDR2 YYREEE (reference sequence).